The 26 T cell receptor beta chains given below trace back to one sample, sequenced in a study of cytomegalovirus exposure and HLA in healthy donors. PCR employed 60 Vbeta and 13 Jbeta primers. Sequencing was performed with immunoSEQ multiplex PCR; in TCRdb, only in-frame clones are kept and a portion is missing. The sample has under 200,000 clones; roughly 80% are singletons. Sequenced input: PBMCs. These receptors all stem from a man over 45 in good health and CMV-seropositive.

This clone was counted between two and nine times. Other DNA sequences from this sample encode an identical CDR3 as well. J is TRBJ2-3 and V is TRBV19; D gene unclear. Germline lookup yields CDR1 LNHDA and CDR2 SQIVND (reference sequence). The CDR3 is 13 amino acids. Deletions cut 3 bases from V and 0 bases from J, with 4 bases between. CDR3 DNA sequence: TGTGCCAGTAGTATCGGGAGCACAGATACGCAGTATTTT. This codes for CASSIGSTDTQYF.

V usage is TRBV7-2 and J usage is TRBJ2-7; 13 nucleotides line up with TRBD2. Per the germline V gene, CDR1 is SGHTA and CDR2 is FQGNSA. The CDR3 sequence is 19 residues long. With V trimmed by 4 bases and J by 6 bases, 18 bases remained unmatched. The CDR3 coding sequence is TGTGCCAGCAGCTCCCACCCGGAAGTACTAGCGGGGGGGCCTCTCGAGCAGTACTTC. This encodes CASSSHPEVLAGGPLEQYF.

V is TRBV19 and J is TRBJ1-6, with 7 bases matching TRBD1. The V segment lost 9 bases and the J segment 5 bases; nucleotides outside the gene matches: 1. Per germline, CDR1 LNHDA and CDR2 SQIVND (reference sequence). The CDR3 sequence is 12 residues long. This chain's CDR3 is CASRGNNSPLHF. CDR3 nucleotides: TGTGCCAGCAGGGGGAATAATTCACCCCTCCACTTT.

This clone has just one count. The chain carries TRBV5-4 and TRBJ2-4; 9 bases line up with TRBD2. V lost 6 bases and J lost 3; bases outside the gene matches: 16. CDR1 SGHNT and CDR2 YYREEE come from the germline V gene (reference sequence). CDR3 length equals 18 residues. CDR3 DNA: TGTGCCAGCACCTTTTTTCGTGGCGGGGGGGCTGGCAAAAACATTCAGTACTTC. Residues: CASTFFRGGGAGKNIQYF.

The chain recombines TRBV28 with TRBJ1-4, with TRBD1 as a possible D gene (5 bases). Trimming left V 3 bases short and J 0 bases short, with 8 bases between. From germline, CDR1 is MDHEN and CDR2 SYDVKM. The length of the CDR3 is 15 residues. CDR3 in DNA: TGTGCCAGCAGTTTCGGAGGGGCAACTAATGAAAAACTGTTTTTT. Residues: CASSFGGATNEKLFF.

The chain employs TRBV11-2 and TRBJ1-2; possible D gene TRBD1, 5 bases. This CDR3 has 15 amino acids. In germline, CDR1 is SGHAT, CDR2 FQNNGV. V was pared by 2 bases and J by 7 bases, with 17 bases between. The CDR3 DNA sequence: TGTGCCAGCAGCTTACTCACGGGGGGGGTTGGTGGCTACACCTTC. Protein: CASSLLTGGVGGYTF.

This chain joins TRBV30 and TRBJ2-1; 8 bases agree with TRBD2. The CDR3 length is 16 residues. With V trimmed by 3 bases and J by 0 bases, 7 bases remained unmatched. Germline CDR1 reads GTSNPN; CDR2 reads SVGIG (reference sequence). CDR3 nucleotides: TGTGCCTGGAGGGCTGGCGGGGGGAGCTCCTACAATGAGCAGTTCTTC. Its protein is CAWRAGGGSSYNEQFF.

This rearrangement joins TRBV4-2 to TRBJ1-5; 8 bases agree with TRBD1. Germline V gene lookup returns CDR1 LGHNA and CDR2 YNFKEQ. V shed 1 base, J shed 0 bases, and the junction held 2 bases outside the gene matches. The CDR3 is 16 residues long. The CDR3 coding sequence is TGTGCCAGCAGCCAAGCAGACAGGGGTAGCAATCAGCCCCAGCATTTT. It is translated as CASSQADRGSNQPQHF.

This clone showed up just once. In the same sample, other DNA sequences code for this CDR3. This CDR3 reads CASSMGQGEETQYF. The CDR3 bases are TGCGCCAGCAGCATGGGACAGGGAGAAGAGACCCAGTACTTC. The chain is built from TRBV5-1 and TRBJ2-5; 9 bases map to TRBD1. After removal of 4 bases from V and 3 bases from J, the junction contained 4 bases not matched to a gene. CDR3 length: 14 amino acids. CDR1 and CDR2 from the germline V gene are SGHRS and YFSETQ.

The gene calls are TRBV4-3 and TRBJ1-4; D not certain. Germline CDR1 and CDR2: LGHNA and YSLEER. The CDR3 has 15 amino acids. Trimming removed 0 bases from V and 10 bases from J, with 15 bases in between. The CDR3 DNA sequence: TGCGCCAGCAGCCAAGAAAGTCAGGCCTTGGGAAAACTGTTTTTT. Its translation: CASSQESQALGKLFF.

This clone was seen a single time. V and J are TRBV4-3 and TRBJ2-5, with 7 bases fitting TRBD2. The assigned J gene may be wrong: the sequence end matches TRBJ2-7 better. The CDR3 covers 15 residues. Germline V gene lookup returns CDR1 LGHNA and CDR2 YSLEER. CDR3 in DNA: TGCGCCAGCAGCCCAGGGCGGGAGAGCTCCTACGAGCAGTACTTC. Amino acids: CASSPGRESSYEQYF.

This clone was observed a handful of times. J is TRBJ2-2 and V is TRBV7-9; 11 bases agree with TRBD1. V lost 3 bases, J lost 7 bases, and 4 bases stayed unmatched. The CDR3 is 15 amino acids. Germline CDR1 is SEHNR and CDR2 is FQNEAQ (reference sequence). The CDR3 DNA reads TGTGCCAGCAGCTTGGACAGGGGGCGAGGCGGGGAGCTGTTTTTT. Translating it yields CASSLDRGRGGELFF.

This chain links TRBV28 with TRBJ1-4, with D hard to call. V was pared by 6 bases and J by 7 bases, with 21 bases between. Germline assignment: CDR1 MDHEN and CDR2 SYDVKM. The CDR3 is 16 residues long. CDR3 nucleotides: TGTGCCAGCAGCCAAGGAGTGAGGGAGGGTGGTGAAAAACTGTTTTTT. Encoded protein: CASSQGVREGGEKLFF.

The V and J genes are TRBV4-1 and TRBJ2-3, with 8 bases aligning to TRBD2. Losses at the gene ends were 0 bases for V and 4 bases for J; bases not matched to a gene: 9. The germline V gene encodes CDR1 MGHRA and CDR2 YSYEKL. The CDR3 spans 17 residues. The CDR3 nucleotides read TGCGCCAGCAGCCAAGAGCACGGGCGGGGGGTCGCAGATACGCAGTATTTT. This sequence encodes CASSQEHGRGVADTQYF.

This clone was seen only once. This chain connects TRBV28 to TRBJ2-5; maybe TRBD1 (6 bases). CDR1 and CDR2 (germline): MDHEN, SYDVKM. V lost 6 bases, J lost 1 base, and 15 bases lay in between. CDR3 length: 15 amino acids. The chain's CDR3 is CASRKLNRAQETQYF. In DNA form, the CDR3 reads TGTGCCAGCAGAAAACTGAACAGGGCCCAAGAGACCCAGTACTTC.

The rearrangement joins TRBV4-3 to TRBJ2-7; 7 bases are a match to TRBD2. Trimming took 0 bases from V and 2 from J; bases not matched to a gene: 7. Per the germline V gene, CDR1 is LGHNA and CDR2 is YSLEER. This CDR3 spans 16 amino acids. The CDR3, as DNA: TGCGCCAGCAGCCAAGATGAGGCTAGCGGCGCCTACGAGCAGTACTTC. This encodes CASSQDEASGAYEQYF.

The chain carries TRBV28 and TRBJ1-6, with a weak D call TRBD1 (5 bases). Trimming took 3 bases from V and 0 from J, leaving 15 bases between them. Germline CDR1 is MDHEN and CDR2 is SYDVKM. There are 18 residues in the CDR3. DNA for the CDR3: TGTGCCAGCAGTTTTTTTACAGGTAGTAGCTCCTATAATTCACCCCTCCACTTT. Translated, it gives CASSFFTGSSSYNSPLHF.

About this clone itself: A read error may produce the germline difference seen at one junction end. The chain is built from TRBV4-3 and TRBJ1-5; 8 nucleotides match TRBD1. Germline CDR1 reads LGHNA; CDR2 reads YSLEER. The length of the CDR3 is 15 residues. CDR3 nucleotides: TGCGCCAGCAGCCAAGATTTTCTTCCAGGGGGCGTTCCTCTTTTT. Translating it yields CASSQDFLPGGVPLF.

The chain employs TRBV21-1 and TRBJ1-2. TRBV21-1 is a known pseudogene. The CDR3 totals 17 residues. The CDR3 spells CASSKDVSRPGNYGYTF. In nucleotides, the CDR3 is TGTGCCAGCAGCAAAGACGTCAGTCGCCCGGGTAACTATGGCTACACCTTC.

This clone has just one count. V and J are TRBV9 and TRBJ1-1; 8 bases agree with TRBD1. V gave up 3 bases and J gave up 11 bases; unmatched junction bases: 9. Germline CDR1 is SGDLS and CDR2 is YYNGEE. The CDR3 totals 13 residues. The CDR3, as DNA: TGTGCCAGCAGCGGAGGACAGGGATATGACGCTTTCTTT. Translating gives CASSGGQGYDAFF.

The genes are TRBV21-1 and TRBJ2-2; TRBD1, the table's D call, lacks a check against the DNA. TRBV21-1 is annotated as a pseudogene. This CDR3 contains 17 residues. The DNA of the CDR3 is TGTGCCAGCAGCAAGCGTCAGGGGCGTTCGAACACCGGGGAGCTGTTTTTT. Protein sequence: CASSKRQGRSNTGELFF.

V and J are TRBV10-3 and TRBJ1-2; TRBD1 matches at 7 bases. Germline CDR1 and CDR2: ENHRY and SYGVKD. The CDR3 has 17 amino acids. With 2 bases clipped from V and 5 bases from J, the junction kept 14 bases outside the gene matches. The CDR3 sequence is CAISEDRDSSNIYGYTF. The CDR3 region has the DNA TGTGCCATCAGTGAGGACCGGGACAGCTCCAACATTTATGGCTACACCTTC.

This chain links TRBV7-8 with TRBJ2-7; TRBD2 matches at 8 bases. The CDR3 is made up of 13 amino acids. In germline, CDR1 is SGHVS, CDR2 FQNEAQ. Germline trimming cut 1 base from V and 7 bases from J; bases unmatched to any gene: 3. The CDR3 sequence: CASSLGGGREQYF. For the CDR3, the DNA is TGTGCCAGCAGCTTAGGCGGGGGGAGGGAGCAGTACTTC.

This clone came up a few times. The chain combines TRBV5-1 with TRBJ2-5; possibly TRBD1 for D (6 bases). The germline CDR1 and CDR2 sequences are SGHRS and YFSETQ. The CDR3 is 15 residues long. V shed 0 bases and J shed 1 base, with 10 bases lying between them. The CDR3 region has the DNA TGCGCCAGCAGCTTGGATGGACAGAGCCAAGAGACCCAGTACTTC. Translation: CASSLDGQSQETQYF.

The V call is TRBV27, the J call TRBJ2-7; D gene uncertain. Germline-derived CDR1 and CDR2 are MNHEY and SMNVEV (reference sequence). Between the trimmed V and J ends, which lost 3 bases and 3 bases, there was a span of 12 bases. The CDR3 is 14 amino acids. The CDR3 loop reads CASSFSVRNYEQYF. As DNA, the CDR3 is TGTGCCAGCAGTTTCTCGGTCCGAAACTACGAGCAGTACTTC.

The chain employs TRBV13 and TRBJ2-7; D possibly corresponds to TRBD1 (6 bases). The CDR3 runs to 15 residues. V lost 5 bases and J 3 bases, leaving 17 bases between the germline ends. Per germline, CDR1 PRHDT and CDR2 FYEKMQ (reference sequence). The CDR3 reads CASSPRGGQYYEQYF. The CDR3 DNA sequence: TGTGCCAGCAGCCCCCGAGGGGGTCAATACTACGAGCAGTACTTC.